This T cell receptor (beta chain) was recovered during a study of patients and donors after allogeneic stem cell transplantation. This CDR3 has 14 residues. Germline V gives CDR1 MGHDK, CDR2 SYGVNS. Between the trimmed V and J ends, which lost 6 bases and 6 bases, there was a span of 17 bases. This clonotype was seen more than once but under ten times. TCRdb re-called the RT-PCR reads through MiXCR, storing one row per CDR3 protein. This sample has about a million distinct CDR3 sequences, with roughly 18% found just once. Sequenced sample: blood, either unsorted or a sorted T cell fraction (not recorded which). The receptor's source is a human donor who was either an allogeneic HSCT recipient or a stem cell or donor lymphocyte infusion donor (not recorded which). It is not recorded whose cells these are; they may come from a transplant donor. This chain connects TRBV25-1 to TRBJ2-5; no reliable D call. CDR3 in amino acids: CASSSLRSGKTQYF. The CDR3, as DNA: TGTGCCAGCAGCTCCCTAAGGAGTGGAAAGACCCAGTACTTC. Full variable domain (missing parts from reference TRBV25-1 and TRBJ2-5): EADIYQTPRYLVIGTGKKITLECSQTMGHDKMYWYQQDPGMELHLIHYSYGVNSTEKGDLSSESTVSRIRTEHFPLTLESARPSHTSQYLCASSSLRSGKTQYFGPGTRLLVL.